This T cell receptor beta chain was sequenced in a study of CXCR3-negative and CXCR3-positive naive CD8 T cells. Study overall: The libraries together contributed some 140 million TRB reads, each supplying about 1.5 +/- 0.3 million. Study conclusions and caveats: Greater hydrophobicity was found in TRB CDR3s of CXCR3-positive naive cells than of CXCR3-negative naive cells. Partial loss of CXCR3 expression followed cryopreservation; most assays used fresh PBMCs. Diversity was high in both naive subsets and much lower in memory cells.

Worth noting for this clonotype: As yet, its antigen is unknown.

The CDR3 extends over 15 amino acids. In germline, CDR1 is SGHTA, CDR2 FQGNSA. UMI labels and 5' RACE were used to prepare the TRB cDNA libraries. With the 5' RACE reads reprocessed, TCRdb shows one record per CDR3 protein and no DNA. The repertoire table contains 100,000 to 150,000 distinct CDR3 sequences. The sequenced material came from naive CXCR3- CD8+ T cells from blood. Indicated subset: CD45RO-CCR7+CD27+CD95- naive CD8+ T cells lacking CXCR3 (TNR3-). The clonotype comes from a human donor in good health. Some clones in this sample may be carry-over from other donors' samples. The rearrangement links TRBV7-2 to TRBJ1-2. The CDR3 region is CASSEDTWAYYGYTF.